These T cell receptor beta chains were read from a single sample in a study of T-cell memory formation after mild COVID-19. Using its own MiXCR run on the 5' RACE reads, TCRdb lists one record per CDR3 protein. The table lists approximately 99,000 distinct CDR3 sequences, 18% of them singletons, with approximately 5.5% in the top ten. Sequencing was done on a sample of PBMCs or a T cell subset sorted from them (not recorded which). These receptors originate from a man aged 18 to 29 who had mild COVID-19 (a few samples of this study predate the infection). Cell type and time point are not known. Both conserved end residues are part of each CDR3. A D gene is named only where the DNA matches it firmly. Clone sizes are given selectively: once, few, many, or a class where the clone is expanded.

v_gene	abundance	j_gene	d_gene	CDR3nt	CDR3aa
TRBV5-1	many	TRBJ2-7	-	TGCGCCAGCAGCAACGGGGGAGCTGGATACGAGCAGTACTTC	CASSNGGAGYEQYF
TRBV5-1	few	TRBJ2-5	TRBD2	TGCGCCAGCAGCTCCATGGGGGGGTGGCAAGAGACCCAGTACTTC	CASSSMGGWQETQYF
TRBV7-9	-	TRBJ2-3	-	TGTGCCAGCAGCTTCAGACACGGGAAGTTGAATACGCAGTATTTT	CASSFRHGKLNTQYF
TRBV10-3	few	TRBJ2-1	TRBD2	TGTGCCATCGGACCTTCTGCGGGGGGCACCGTCGCGGAGCAGTTCTTC	CAIGPSAGGTVAEQFF
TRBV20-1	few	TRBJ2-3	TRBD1	TGCAGTGAAACAAGACAGGGAGTCACAGATACGCAGTATTTT	CSETRQGVTDTQYF
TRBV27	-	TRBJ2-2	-	TGTGCCAGCAGTTTATGGGGGGCGAACACCGGGGAGCTGTTTTTT	CASSLWGANTGELFF
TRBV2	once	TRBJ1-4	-	TGTGCCAGTGGGCGAGGCAGGGAGATTGCAAAACTGTTTTTT	CASGRGREIAKLFF
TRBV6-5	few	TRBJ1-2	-	TGTGCCAGCAGTTACTTCAGACAGGATGGCTACACCTTC	CASSYFRQDGYTF
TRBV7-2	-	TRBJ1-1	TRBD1	TGTGCCAGCAGCTTAGCCGGGACAGCGGTCGGAGCTTTCTTT	CASSLAGTAVGAFF
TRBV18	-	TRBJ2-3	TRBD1	TGTGCCAGCTCACCGACAGGGGCCACAGATACGCAGTATTTT	CASSPTGATDTQYF
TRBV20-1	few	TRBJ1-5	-	TGCAGTGCCGATTCGGGGAAAAGCAGGACGAGCAATCAGCCCCAGCATTTT	CSADSGKSRTSNQPQHF
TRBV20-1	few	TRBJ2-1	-	TGCAGTGCTTCAGGGGCCCACGGCTCCTACAATGAGCAGTTCTTC	CSASGAHGSYNEQFF
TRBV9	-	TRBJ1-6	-	TGTGCCAGCAGCGTGGAGGCAGGGCGATCACCCCTCCACTTT	CASSVEAGRSPLHF
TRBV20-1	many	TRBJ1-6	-	TGCAGTGCCGTAGACAGTGCTTCACCCCTCCACTTT	CSAVDSASPLHF
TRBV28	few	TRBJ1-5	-	TGTGCCAGCAGTTTGCCGACGTTTCATCAGCCCCAGCATTTT	CASSLPTFHQPQHF
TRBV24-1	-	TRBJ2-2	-	TGTGCCACGAGCGAAGCCGGGGAGCTGTTTTTT	CATSEAGELFF
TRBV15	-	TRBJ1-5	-	TGTGCCACCAGCAGGGGCAGCAATCAGCCCCAGCATTTT	CATSRGSNQPQHF
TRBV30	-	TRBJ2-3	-	TGTGCCTGGAGTGTCCGCGGGGATACGCAGTATTTT	CAWSVRGDTQYF
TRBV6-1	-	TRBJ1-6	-	TGTGCCAGCAGTGCTTTGCGGGGGGGAGATTCACCCCTCCACTTT	CASSALRGGDSPLHF
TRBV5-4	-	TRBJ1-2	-	TGTGCCAGCAGCTCCAGTCGGGGGGGCTACACCTTC	CASSSSRGGYTF
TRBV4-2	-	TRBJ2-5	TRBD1	TGTGCCAGCAGCCTACCGGGACAGGGACCAGAGACCCAGTACTTC	CASSLPGQGPETQYF
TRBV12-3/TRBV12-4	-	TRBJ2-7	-	TGTGCCAGCAGTTTGAACAGGGCTACCTCCTACGAGCAGTACTTC	CASSLNRATSYEQYF
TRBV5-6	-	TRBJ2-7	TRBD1	TGTGCCAGCAGCTTGATGAGGGGCAGGGGGTGGCTTTCCTACGAGCAGTACTTC	CASSLMRGRGWLSYEQYF
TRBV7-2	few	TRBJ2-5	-	TGTGCCAGCAGCCAACAAAAACAAGAGACCCAGTACTTC	CASSQQKQETQYF
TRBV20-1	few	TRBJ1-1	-	TGCAGTGCTCCTCTTGACCATTACACTGAAGCTTTCTTT	CSAPLDHYTEAFF
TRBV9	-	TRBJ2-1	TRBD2	TGTGCCAGCAGCGTAGAGGGGACTAGTCCCTTTATGGATGAGCAGTTCTTC	CASSVEGTSPFMDEQFF
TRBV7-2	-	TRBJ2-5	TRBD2	TGTGCCAGCAGCCACCCCCGGGCGAGTAGCGGGGAGACCCAGTACTTC	CASSHPRASSGETQYF
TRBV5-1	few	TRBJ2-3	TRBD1	TGCGCCAGCGCCCCGGGACAGAGCACAGATACGCAGTATTTT	CASAPGQSTDTQYF
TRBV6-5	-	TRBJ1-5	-	TGTGCCAGCAGTTACTCGGGGGGTGGTCAGCCCCAGCATTTT	CASSYSGGGQPQHF
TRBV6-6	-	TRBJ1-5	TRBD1	TGTGCCAGCAGCAGGGACAGGGAGGGGAGCAATCAGCCCCAGCATTTT	CASSRDREGSNQPQHF
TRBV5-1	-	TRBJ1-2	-	TGCGCCAGCAGCTTGCAGGGTGGAGGCTACACCTTC	CASSLQGGGYTF
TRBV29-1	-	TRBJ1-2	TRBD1	TGCAGCGGGGGACAGGGCGGAGGCTACACCTTC	CSGGQGGGYTF
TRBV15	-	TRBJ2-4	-	TGTGCCACCAGCGGAGTAACCAAAAACATTCAGTACTTC	CATSGVTKNIQYF
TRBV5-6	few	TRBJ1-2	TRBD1	TGTGCCAGCAGGGCCCGCGCAGGGGGCTATGGCTACACCTTC	CASRARAGGYGYTF
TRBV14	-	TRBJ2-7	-	TGTGCCAGCAGCCAAACAGGGCGGGGTTGGGAGCAGTACTTC	CASSQTGRGWEQYF
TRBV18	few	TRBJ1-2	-	TGTGCCAGCTCAGCGGCAAACTCGGATGTAGGCTACACCTTC	CASSAANSDVGYTF
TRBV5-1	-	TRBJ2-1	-	TGCGCCAGCAGCCTCCTACCAGCATACAATGAGCAGTTCTTC	CASSLLPAYNEQFF